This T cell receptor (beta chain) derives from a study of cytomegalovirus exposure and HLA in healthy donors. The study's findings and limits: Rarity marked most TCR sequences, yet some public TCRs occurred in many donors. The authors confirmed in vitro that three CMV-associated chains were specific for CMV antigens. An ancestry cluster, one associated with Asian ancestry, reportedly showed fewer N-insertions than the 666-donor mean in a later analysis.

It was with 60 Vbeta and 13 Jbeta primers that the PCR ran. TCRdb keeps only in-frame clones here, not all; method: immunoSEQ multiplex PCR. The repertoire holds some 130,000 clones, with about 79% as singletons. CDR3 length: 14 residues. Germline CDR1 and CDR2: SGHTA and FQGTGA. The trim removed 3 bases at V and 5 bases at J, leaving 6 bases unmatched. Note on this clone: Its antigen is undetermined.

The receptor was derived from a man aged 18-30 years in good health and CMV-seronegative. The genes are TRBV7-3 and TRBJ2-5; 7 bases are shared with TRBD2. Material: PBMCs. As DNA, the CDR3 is TGTGCCAGCAGCTTCACGGGAGCGGGGGAGACCCAGTACTTC. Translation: CASSFTGAGETQYF. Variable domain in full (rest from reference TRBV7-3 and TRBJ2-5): GAGVSQTPSNKVTEKGKYVELRCDPISGHTALYWYRQSLGQGPEFLIYFQGTGAADDSGLPNDRFFAVRPEGSVSTLKIQRTERGDSAVYLCASSFTGAGETQYFGPGTRLLVL.